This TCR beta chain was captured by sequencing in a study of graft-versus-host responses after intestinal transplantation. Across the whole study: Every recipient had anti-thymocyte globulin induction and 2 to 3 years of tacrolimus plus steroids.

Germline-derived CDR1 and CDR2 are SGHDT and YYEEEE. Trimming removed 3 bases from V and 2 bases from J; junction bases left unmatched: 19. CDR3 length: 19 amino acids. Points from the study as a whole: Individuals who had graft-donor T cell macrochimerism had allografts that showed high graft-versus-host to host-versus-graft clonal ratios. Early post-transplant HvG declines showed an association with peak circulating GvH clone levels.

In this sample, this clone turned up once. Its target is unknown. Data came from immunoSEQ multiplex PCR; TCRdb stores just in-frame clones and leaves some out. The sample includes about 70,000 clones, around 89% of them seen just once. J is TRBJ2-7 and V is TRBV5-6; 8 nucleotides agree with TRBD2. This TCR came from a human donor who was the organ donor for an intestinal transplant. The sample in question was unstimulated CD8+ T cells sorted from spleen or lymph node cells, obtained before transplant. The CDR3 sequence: CASSSIPGGAGGSTYEQYV. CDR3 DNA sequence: TGTGCCAGCAGCTCCATCCCGGGGGGGGCGGGGGGTTCTACCTACGAGCAGTACGTC.